This TCR beta chain was observed in a study of CXCR3-negative and CXCR3-positive naive CD8 T cells. Background on the study: Every library held about 1.5 +/- 0.3 million TRB reads, and the total came to roughly 150 million. Findings and caveats of the study: Much lower diversity was found in memory CD8+ cells, while both naive subsets had comparably high diversity. Cryopreservation partially decreased CXCR3 expression, and most assays used fresh PBMCs.

Comments on this clonotype: Its antigen is not identified.

With UMI labels, 5' RACE was used to prepare the TRB cDNA libraries. TCRdb reanalyzed the 5' RACE reads and collapses them to one entry per CDR3 protein, without DNA. The listing records approximately 52,000 distinct CDR3 sequences. The germline CDR1 and CDR2 sequences are MRHNA and SNTAGT. This CDR3 region has 14 residues. Sorts performed in triplicate captured over 250,000 cells each from every CD8+ T cell subset. The clonotype was recovered from a human donor in good health. Some clones in this sample may be carry-over from other donors' samples. Material: memory CD8+ T cells from blood. V gene TRBV6-4 combines with J gene TRBJ2-3. This CDR3 is CASSDSGSTDTQYF.